What follows describes a single T cell receptor (beta chain). As yet, its antigen is unknown. The sample comes from a study of cytomegalovirus exposure and HLA in healthy donors. Notes on the study in general: One variant, a missense change in DCLRE1C, was linked in a later analysis to TCR beta V- and J-gene trimming. Prior analysis indicated that the majority of TCR beta V segments exhibited productivity approximately 87% or approximately 30% of the time. Most likely, a cluster of highly shared sequence variants arose as a sequencing artifact.

V was pared by 0 bases and J by 4 bases, with 2 bases of the junction left unmatched. Germline CDR1 reads LGHNA; CDR2 reads YNFKEQ. CDR3 length equals 14 residues. Vbeta (60) and Jbeta (13) primers were used in the PCR. Original processing methods: Counted up in a later analysis, unique TCR beta chains came to some 80 million, with around 11 million shared. TCRdb keeps only in-frame clones here, not all; method: immunoSEQ multiplex PCR. The V and J calls and clone size come from that table; D and trimming were worked out from the DNA. This sample carries 200,000 to 250,000 clones, 70% to 90% of them seen once, and the ten largest clones take around 1.2%.

The rearrangement links TRBV4-2 to TRBJ1-2, with 7 bases aligning to TRBD1. This sequence was found in a human donor in good health. Sequences were obtained from PBMCs. The DNA for the CDR3 is TGTGCCAGCAGCCAAGAACGGGACAGCTATGGCTACACCTTC. Translating it yields CASSQERDSYGYTF.